This passage covers 14 T cell receptor beta chains from one sample sequenced in a study of blood T cell repertoires in COVID-19. Assay used: immunoSEQ multiplex PCR; TCRdb lists only in-frame clones, some missing. Of around 290,000 clones in the sample, 85% to 90% were seen once. The source material was PBMCs or T cells enriched from blood (not recorded which). The receptors shown here come from a woman aged 55-70 years in a cohort exposed to, infected with or recovered from COVID-19 (not recorded which).

This clone was counted a single time. The chain links TRBV12-3 or TRBV12-4 to TRBJ2-1, with D possibly being TRBD2 (7 bases). Trimming removed 9 bases from V and 7 bases from J, with 13 bases in between. The CDR3 sequence is 12 residues long. The CDR3 sequence: CASTGRDNEQFF. In DNA form, the CDR3 reads TGTGCCAGTACAGGGAGGGATAATGAGCAGTTCTTC.

This clone occurred a few times. The chain carries TRBV5-1 and TRBJ2-5; 8 positions match TRBD2. The ends lost 1 base at V and 4 bases at J; junction bases unmatched: 3. The CDR3 spans 14 residues. Germline CDR1 and CDR2: SGHRS and YFSETQ. The CDR3 sequence: CASSLTGGRETQYF. DNA of the CDR3: TGCGCCAGCAGCTTGACGGGAGGGCGAGAGACCCAGTACTTC.

DNA for the CDR3: TGTGCCAGCAGCGGACAGGGTTACAATGAGCAGTTCTTC. This translates into CASSGQGYNEQFF. The chain carries TRBV5-4 and TRBJ2-1; 8 bases fit TRBD1. The CDR3 covers 13 residues. Germline V gene lookup returns CDR1 SGHNT and CDR2 YYREEE (reference sequence). J was trimmed by 4 bases and V by 4 bases; bases with no gene match: 1.

This chain connects TRBV7-2 to TRBJ2-3; D gene unclear. The CDR3 is 14 residues long. Trimming removed 0 bases at V and 5 bases at J, with 9 bases between. The germline gives CDR1 SGHTA, CDR2 FQGNSA. The CDR3 is CASSLALPGDTQYF. The CDR3 DNA reads as TGTGCCAGCAGCTTAGCGCTCCCGGGAGATACGCAGTATTTT.

This chain joins TRBV6-2 or TRBV6-3 and TRBJ2-1; the match to TRBD2 covers 9 bases. The CDR3 is made up of 18 amino acids. The V segment lost 2 bases and the J segment 2 bases; nucleotides outside the gene matches: 10. Germline V gene data show CDR1 as MNHEY and CDR2 as SVGEGT. The CDR3 bases are TGTGCCAGCAGTTACGGGAACGTAGCGGGAGTCGCCTACAATGAGCAGTTCTTC. Translation gives CASSYGNVAGVAYNEQFF.

J is TRBJ1-5 and V is TRBV28; D not certain. The CDR3 loop spans 15 amino acids. Looked up from germline, CDR1 is MDHEN and CDR2 is SYDVKM. Trimming left V 4 bases short and J 0 bases short, with 10 bases between. CDR3 residues: CASSSITRSNQPQHF. DNA of the CDR3: TGTGCCAGCAGTTCCATCACACGTAGCAATCAGCCCCAGCATTTT.

This chain uses TRBV7-2 with TRBJ1-5, with D tentatively TRBD1 (6 bases). Deletions cut 5 bases from V and 1 base from J, with 9 bases between. The CDR3 has 14 residues. CDR1 and CDR2 (germline): SGHTA, FQGNSA. The CDR3 loop reads CASSTGQSNQPQHF. The CDR3 bases are TGTGCCAGCAGCACAGGACAGAGCAATCAGCCCCAGCATTTT.

J is TRBJ2-7 and V is TRBV3-1 (or the pseudogene TRBV3-2); D is perhaps TRBD2 (6 bases). Germline V gene lookup returns CDR1 LGHDT and CDR2 YNNKEL (reference sequence). This CDR3 spans 14 amino acids. V shed 8 bases and J shed 3 bases, with 17 bases lying between them. CDR3 amino acids: CASRGTAQIYEQYF. The DNA of the CDR3 is TGTGCCAGCCGGGGGACGGCTCAGATCTACGAGCAGTACTTC.

This clone was seen a single time. The junction shows a germline mismatch at one end, possibly a read error. The CDR3, as DNA: TGTGCCAGCAGCCCCGATACAGGGAACCCTGAAGCTTTCTTT. Encoded protein: CASSPDTGNPEAFF. V usage is TRBV7-9 and J usage is TRBJ1-1, with D possibly matching TRBD1 (6 bases). This CDR3 is 14 amino acids long. Germline V lookup: CDR1 SEHNR, CDR2 FQNEAQ (reference sequence).

The chain employs TRBV4-2 and TRBJ2-3; 13 bases match TRBD2. The V gene end was trimmed by 4 bases and the J gene end by 3 bases; junction bases not matched to a gene: 10. The CDR3 is 18 amino acids. Germline values: CDR1 LGHNA, CDR2 YNFKEQ. The CDR3 reads CASSLRFGLAGETDTQYF. CDR3 coding DNA: TGTGCCAGCAGCCTCAGGTTCGGACTAGCGGGAGAGACAGATACGCAGTATTTT.

The V gene is TRBV15, the J gene TRBJ1-1, with no clear D. CDR1 LNHNV and CDR2 YYDKDF come from the germline V gene (reference sequence). The V end was cut by 5 bases, the J end by 1 base, with 11 bases between. The CDR3 extends over 14 amino acids. CDR3 DNA sequence: TGTGCCACCAGCCCCTGGCGGGGGAACACTGAAGCTTTCTTT. It codes for CATSPWRGNTEAFF.

This clone has a handful of counts. The genes are TRBV6-5 and TRBJ2-6, with 10 bases fitting TRBD1. Germline V gene data show CDR1 as MNHEY and CDR2 as SVGAGI. The length of the CDR3 is 15 residues. The junction had 4 bases not matched to a gene; V was cut back by 11 bases and J by 0 bases. CDR3 nucleotides: TGTGCCTGTAGGACAGGGGGCTCTGGGGCCAACGTCCTGACTTTC. This translates into CACRTGGSGANVLTF.

The chain recombines TRBV27 with TRBJ2-5; TRBD2 agrees at 12 bases. Looked up from germline, CDR1 is MNHEY and CDR2 is SMNVEV (reference sequence). This CDR3 region has 16 residues. The V and J ends lost 0 bases and 3 bases, in that order; junction bases with no gene match: 2. This chain's CDR3 is CASSLSRLAGEETQYF. The CDR3 DNA is TGTGCCAGCAGTTTATCCCGACTAGCGGGAGAAGAGACCCAGTACTTC.

This chain connects TRBV29-1 to TRBJ1-5; no firm D call. Germline assignment: CDR1 SQVTM and CDR2 ANQGSEA. Between the trimmed V and J ends, which lost 6 bases and 3 bases, there was a span of 12 bases. The CDR3 contains 13 residues. For the CDR3, the DNA is TGCAGCGTGGGGAGGGATGCCAATCAGCCCCAGCATTTT. Its translation: CSVGRDANQPQHF.